The rows below give T cell receptor beta chains drawn from one sample of a study of identical twins. A single record per CDR3 protein comes from TCRdb applying MiXCR to the 5' RACE reads. This sample has fewer than 450,000 distinct CDR3 sequences, with roughly 9% found just once. The sample taken for sequencing was naive T cells sorted from blood. These receptors all stem from a woman in her forties or fifties in good health. Each CDR3 is given with its conserved first and last residue. Each record gives: J gene, D gene, clone size, CDR3 length, V gene, CDR3 protein, CDR3 DNA. The D gene is left open where the match is weak. The listing skips clone size in some rows; elsewhere it reads once, few, many or a size class.

J: TRBJ2-1
D: TRBD2
size: -
length: 17
V: TRBV12-3/TRBV12-4
CDR3: CASSLIETSGRAGEQFF
DNA: TGTGCCAGCAGTTTAATAGAGACTAGCGGGAGGGCCGGTGAGCAGTTCTTC

J: TRBJ2-7
D: -
size: few
length: 15
V: TRBV2
CDR3: CASTAYGTAIYEQYF
DNA: TGTGCCAGCACCGCTTATGGGACGGCAATCTACGAGCAGTACTTC

J: TRBJ2-2
D: -
size: -
length: 15
V: TRBV9
CDR3: CSSSVVGTYTGELFF
DNA: TGTTCCAGCAGCGTAGTAGGGACTTACACCGGGGAGCTGTTTTTT

J: TRBJ1-5
D: -
size: many
length: 15
V: TRBV29-1
CDR3: CSVDREIRASQPQHF
DNA: TGCAGCGTTGATCGGGAGATCAGGGCAAGTCAGCCCCAGCATTTT

J: TRBJ1-1
D: -
size: few
length: 13
V: TRBV19
CDR3: CATEAEGNTEAFF
DNA: TGTGCCACCGAGGCGGAGGGAAACACTGAAGCTTTCTTT

J: TRBJ1-2
D: -
size: many
length: 14
V: TRBV5-5
CDR3: CASSHTPGGLGYTF
DNA: TGTGCCAGCAGCCACACGCCAGGAGGATTAGGCTACACCTTC

J: TRBJ2-1
D: TRBD2
size: -
length: 18
V: TRBV6-6
CDR3: CASSYLNPTSGSYNEQFF
DNA: TGTGCCAGCAGTTACTTAAATCCGACTAGCGGCTCCTACAATGAGCAGTTCTTC

J: TRBJ1-1
D: -
size: many
length: 15
V: TRBV5-1
CDR3: CASSFDVGVNTEAFF
DNA: TGCGCCAGCAGCTTTGACGTAGGGGTGAACACTGAAGCTTTCTTT

J: TRBJ2-5
D: TRBD1
size: -
length: 16
V: TRBV14
CDR3: CASSHRDRGLQETQYF
DNA: TGTGCCAGCAGCCACCGGGACAGGGGGCTCCAAGAGACCCAGTACTTC

J: TRBJ2-3
D: TRBD1
size: many
length: 16
V: TRBV4-1
CDR3: CASSQVGTGGTDTQYF
DNA: TGCGCCAGCAGCCAAGTCGGGACAGGGGGCACAGATACGCAGTATTTT

J: TRBJ1-1
D: -
size: -
length: 14
V: TRBV10-3
CDR3: CATNEDYTNTEAFF
DNA: TGTGCCACCAATGAGGACTACACTAACACTGAAGCTTTCTTT

J: TRBJ1-1
D: -
size: many
length: 15
V: TRBV2
CDR3: CASSERNVENTEAFF
DNA: TGTGCCAGCAGCGAGAGGAATGTAGAGAACACTGAAGCTTTCTTT

J: TRBJ2-5
D: -
size: -
length: 14
V: TRBV5-4
CDR3: CASSSQDNLETQYF
DNA: TGTGCCAGCAGCTCTCAAGACAATTTAGAGACCCAGTACTTC

J: TRBJ2-1
D: TRBD1
size: few
length: 13
V: TRBV5-1
CDR3: CASSSRTGEEQFF
DNA: TGCGCCAGCAGCTCAAGGACAGGGGAAGAGCAGTTCTTC

J: TRBJ2-2
D: -
size: many
length: 13
V: TRBV2
CDR3: CASGLRANGELFF
DNA: TGTGCCAGCGGACTAAGGGCAAACGGGGAGCTGTTTTTT

J: TRBJ2-2
D: TRBD1
size: many
length: 17
V: TRBV12-3/TRBV12-4
CDR3: CASSSGQGSGNTGELFF
DNA: TGTGCCAGCAGTTCCGGACAGGGGAGTGGGAACACCGGGGAGCTGTTTTTT